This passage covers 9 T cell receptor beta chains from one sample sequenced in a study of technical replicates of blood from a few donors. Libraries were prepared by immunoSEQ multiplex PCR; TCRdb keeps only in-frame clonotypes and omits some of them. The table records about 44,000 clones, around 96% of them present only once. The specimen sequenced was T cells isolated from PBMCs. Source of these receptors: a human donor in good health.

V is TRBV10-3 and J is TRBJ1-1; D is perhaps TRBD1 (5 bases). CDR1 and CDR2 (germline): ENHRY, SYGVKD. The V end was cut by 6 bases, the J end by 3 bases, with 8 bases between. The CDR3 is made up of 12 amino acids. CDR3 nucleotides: TGTGCCATCAGCTCGACAGACACTGAAGCTTTCTTT. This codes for CAISSTDTEAFF.

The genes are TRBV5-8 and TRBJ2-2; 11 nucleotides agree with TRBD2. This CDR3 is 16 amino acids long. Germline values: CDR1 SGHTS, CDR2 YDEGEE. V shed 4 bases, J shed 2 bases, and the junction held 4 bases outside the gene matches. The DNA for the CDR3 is TGTGCCAGCAGCCGACGACTAGCGGGAAACACCGGGGAGCTGTTTTTT. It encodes CASSRRLAGNTGELFF.

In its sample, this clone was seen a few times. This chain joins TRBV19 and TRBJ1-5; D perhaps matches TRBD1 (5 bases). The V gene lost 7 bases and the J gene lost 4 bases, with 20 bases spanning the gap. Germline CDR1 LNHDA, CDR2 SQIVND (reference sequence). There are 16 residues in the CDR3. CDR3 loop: CASTTGAGSRNQPQHF. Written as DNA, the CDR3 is TGTGCCAGTACCACTGGGGCAGGGTCAAGGAATCAGCCCCAGCATTTT.

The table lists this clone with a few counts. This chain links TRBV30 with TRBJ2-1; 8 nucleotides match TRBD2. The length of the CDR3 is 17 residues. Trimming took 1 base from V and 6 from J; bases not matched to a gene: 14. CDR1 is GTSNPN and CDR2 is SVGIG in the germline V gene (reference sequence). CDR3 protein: CAWSGGGWTGTSNEQFF. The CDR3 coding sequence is TGTGCCTGGAGTGGGGGTGGGTGGACCGGGACTAGCAATGAGCAGTTCTTC.

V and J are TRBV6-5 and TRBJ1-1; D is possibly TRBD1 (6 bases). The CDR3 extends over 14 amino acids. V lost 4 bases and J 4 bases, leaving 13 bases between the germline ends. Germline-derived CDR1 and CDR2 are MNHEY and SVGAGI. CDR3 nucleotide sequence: TGTGCCAGCAGTTCGAACAGGGCGGCCACTGAAGCTTTCTTT. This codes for CASSSNRAATEAFF.

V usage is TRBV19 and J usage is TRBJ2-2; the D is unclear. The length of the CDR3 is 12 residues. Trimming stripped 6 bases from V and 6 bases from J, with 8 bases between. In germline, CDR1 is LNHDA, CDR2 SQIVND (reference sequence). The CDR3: CASSLESGELFF. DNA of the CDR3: TGTGCCAGTAGCTTAGAATCCGGGGAGCTGTTTTTT.

CDR3 DNA: TGTGCCAGCAGCCTAGAGCCGCTAGATCAGCCCCAGCATTTT. It is translated as CASSLEPLDQPQHF. The rearrangement uses TRBV5-4 and TRBJ1-5; D is undetermined. V was clipped by 4 bases and J by 5 bases, with 13 bases between them. Germline CDR1 reads SGHNT; CDR2 reads YYREEE (reference sequence). This CDR3 contains 14 residues. The full variable domain, with the rest looked up from reference TRBV5-4 and TRBJ1-5, is ETGVTQSPTHLIKTRGQQVTLRCSSQSGHNTVSWYQQALGQGPQFIFQYYREEENGRGNFPPRFSGLQFPNYSSELNVNALELDDSALYLCASSLEPLDQPQHFGDGTRLSIL.

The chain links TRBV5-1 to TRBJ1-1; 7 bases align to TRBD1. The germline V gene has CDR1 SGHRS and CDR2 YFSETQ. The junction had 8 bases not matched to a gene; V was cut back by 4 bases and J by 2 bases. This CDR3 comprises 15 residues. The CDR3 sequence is CASSIRQGGNTEAFF. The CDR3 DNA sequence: TGCGCCAGCAGCATTAGACAGGGTGGAAACACTGAAGCTTTCTTT.

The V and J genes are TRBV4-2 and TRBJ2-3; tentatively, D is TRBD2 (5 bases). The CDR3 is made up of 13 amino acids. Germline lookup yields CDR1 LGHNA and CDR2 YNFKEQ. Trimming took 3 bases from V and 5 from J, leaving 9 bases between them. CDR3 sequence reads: CASSHVRGDTQYF. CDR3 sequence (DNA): TGTGCCAGCAGCCACGTCCGGGGAGATACGCAGTATTTT.